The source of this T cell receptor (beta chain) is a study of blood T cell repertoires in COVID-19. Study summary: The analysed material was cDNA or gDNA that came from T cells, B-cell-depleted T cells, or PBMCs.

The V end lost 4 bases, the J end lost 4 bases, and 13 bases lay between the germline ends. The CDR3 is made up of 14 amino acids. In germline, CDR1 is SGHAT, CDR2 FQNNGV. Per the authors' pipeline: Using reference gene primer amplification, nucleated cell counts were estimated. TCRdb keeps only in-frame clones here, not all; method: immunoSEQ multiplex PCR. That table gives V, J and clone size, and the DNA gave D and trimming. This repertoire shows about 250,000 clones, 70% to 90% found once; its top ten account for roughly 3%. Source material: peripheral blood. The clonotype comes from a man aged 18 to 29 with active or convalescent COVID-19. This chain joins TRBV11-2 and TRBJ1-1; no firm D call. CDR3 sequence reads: CASSSARSVTEAFF. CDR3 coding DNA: TGTGCCAGCAGCTCGGCTAGGTCGGTCACTGAAGCTTTCTTT.